Presented here are 24 T cell receptor beta chains from one specimen sequenced in a study of cytomegalovirus exposure and HLA in healthy donors. Assay used: immunoSEQ multiplex PCR; TCRdb lists only in-frame clones, some missing. The sample contains roughly 240,000 clones, around nine tenths of which appear only once. The material sequenced was PBMCs. These receptors were taken from a man aged 18 to 29 in good health and CMV-seronegative.

The genes are TRBV27 and TRBJ2-7; TRBD1 matches at 8 bases. Per germline, CDR1 MNHEY and CDR2 SMNVEV (reference sequence). V shed 5 bases and J 4 bases; nucleotides not matched to a gene: 13. The CDR3 consists of 16 residues. CDR3 bases: TGTGCCAGCAGTCCGCGGACAGGGTTTATGTTATACGAGCAGTACTTC. Protein product: CASSPRTGFMLYEQYF.

V gene TRBV20-1 combines with J gene TRBJ1-1; D not certain. This CDR3 has 10 amino acids. V lost 5 bases, J lost 7 bases, and 8 bases lay in between. Germline assignment: CDR1 DFQATT and CDR2 SNEGSKA (reference sequence). The CDR3 protein is CSAAEGEAFF. CDR3 DNA sequence: TGCAGTGCTGCGGAAGGTGAAGCTTTCTTT.

This clone was observed a single time. This rearrangement joins TRBV29-1 to TRBJ1-1; D uncertain. The ends were cut back, 1 base at V and 5 bases at J, with 8 bases in the middle. Germline lookup yields CDR1 SQVTM and CDR2 ANQGSEA. CDR3 size: 12 residues. The CDR3 loop reads CSVEGPGTEAFF. In DNA, the CDR3 is TGCAGCGTTGAAGGTCCAGGTACTGAAGCTTTCTTT. The full variable domain, rest sourced from reference TRBV29-1 and TRBJ1-1, is SAVISQKPSRDICQRGTSLTIQCQVDSQVTMMFWYRQQPGQSLTLIATANQGSEATYESGFVIDKFPISRPNLTFSTLTVSNMSPEDSSIYLCSVEGPGTEAFFGQGTRLTVV.

The chain combines TRBV6-1 with TRBJ1-5; 8 nucleotides agree with TRBD1. J gave up 11 bases and V 6 bases, and 12 bases lay outside the gene matches. This CDR3 is built from 14 residues. Germline V gene lookup returns CDR1 MNHNS and CDR2 SASEGT. CDR3 sequence: CASRQDRVGSAQHF. The CDR3 DNA reads as TGTGCCAGCAGACAGGACAGGGTTGGGTCAGCCCAGCATTTT.

The chain uses TRBV5-1 and TRBJ2-5; D is unresolved. Per germline, CDR1 SGHRS and CDR2 YFSETQ. The CDR3 contains 13 residues. Deletions cut 1 base from V and 5 bases from J, with 9 bases between. The CDR3 DNA follows: TGCGCCAGCAGCTTGCAGGCAGCCGAGACCCAGTACTTC. The encoded protein is CASSLQAAETQYF.

In regard to this clone: This specimen includes other DNA sequences encoding the same CDR3. The chain employs TRBV11-2 and TRBJ2-3; the match to TRBD2 covers 7 bases. Germline trimming cut 1 base from V and 3 bases from J; bases unmatched to any gene: 4. The CDR3 has 15 amino acids. Germline assignment: CDR1 SGHAT and CDR2 FQNNGV. In DNA, the CDR3 is TGTGCCAGCAGCTTAGGGACTAGTAGGACAGATACGCAGTATTTT. Translating it yields CASSLGTSRTDTQYF.

The J gene is TRBJ2-7, the V gene TRBV10-3, with a possible D match to TRBD1 (6 bases). Germline CDR1 ENHRY, CDR2 SYGVKD. The CDR3 length is 13 residues. Trimming cost V 5 bases and J 2 bases, with 10 bases left between them. This CDR3 reads CAISYRVAYEQYF. The CDR3 DNA reads as TGTGCCATCAGTTACAGGGTGGCCTACGAGCAGTACTTC.

The table lists this clone with a count of one. The V gene is TRBV9, the J gene TRBJ2-1; no clear D. The CDR3 is 12 amino acids. The V end was cut by 3 bases, the J end by 5 bases, with 6 bases between. CDR1 and CDR2 from the germline V gene are SGDLS and YYNGEE. The CDR3 reads CASSGGDNEQFF. CDR3 DNA sequence: TGTGCCAGCAGCGGAGGAGACAATGAGCAGTTCTTC.

This clone was seen only once. The rearrangement joins TRBV9 to TRBJ2-7; the match to TRBD2 covers 7 bases. Germline assignment: CDR1 SGDLS and CDR2 YYNGEE. The junction had 7 bases not matched to a gene; V was cut back by 0 bases and J by 4 bases. The CDR3 is 15 amino acids. CDR3 DNA sequence: TGTGCCAGCAGCGTAGAAGCGGATAGCGGGTACGAGCAGTACTTC. Amino acid sequence: CASSVEADSGYEQYF. The full variable domain, rest sourced from reference TRBV9 and TRBJ2-7, is DSGVTQTPKHLITATGQRVTLRCSPRSGDLSVYWYQQSLDQGLQFLIQYYNGEERAKGNILERFSAQQFPDLHSELNLSSLELGDSALYFCASSVEADSGYEQYFGPGTRLTVT.

This sequence joins TRBV7-2 and TRBJ2-1; D is ambiguous. Germline CDR1 is SGHTA and CDR2 is FQGNSA. V was clipped by 4 bases and J by 0 bases, with 4 bases between them. The CDR3 is 13 residues long. The CDR3 coding sequence is TGTGCCAGCAGCTCAGTCTCCTACAATGAGCAGTTCTTC. Translating gives CASSSVSYNEQFF. Full variable domain (rest looked up from reference TRBV7-2 and TRBJ2-1): GAGVSQSPSNKVTEKGKDVELRCDPISGHTALYWYRQSLGQGLEFLIYFQGNSAPDKSGLPSDRFSAERTGGSVSTLTIQRTQQEDSAVYLCASSSVSYNEQFFGPGTRLTVL.

V usage is TRBV28 and J usage is TRBJ1-1; D is perhaps TRBD1 (6 bases). The germline CDR1 and CDR2 sequences are MDHEN and SYDVKM. V lost 8 bases to trimming and J lost 5 bases, with 15 bases between them. The CDR3 is 13 amino acids. CDR3 residues: CASLGAGVTEAFF. CDR3 coding DNA: TGTGCCAGCCTCGGGGCAGGGGTGACTGAAGCTTTCTTT.

This chain uses TRBV27 with TRBJ2-2; no definite D call. V was trimmed by 5 bases and J by 1 base, leaving 5 bases between them. CDR1 MNHEY and CDR2 SMNVEV come from the germline V gene (reference sequence). The CDR3 length is 13 residues. CDR3: CASSPLNTGELFF. The CDR3, as DNA: TGTGCCAGCAGTCCTCTGAACACCGGGGAGCTGTTTTTT.

The chain links TRBV19 to TRBJ2-3; tentative D call: TRBD2 (5 bases). Germline V gene data show CDR1 as LNHDA and CDR2 as SQIVND (reference sequence). The CDR3 consists of 15 residues. V lost 9 bases, J lost 3 bases, and 19 bases lay in between. This CDR3 is CASGDLRGKTDTQYF. CDR3 in DNA: TGTGCCAGCGGAGATTTACGAGGGAAGACAGATACGCAGTATTTT.

The J gene is TRBJ2-1, the V gene TRBV29-1; D might be TRBD2 (6 bases). Trimming removed 2 bases from V and 15 bases from J, with 11 bases in between. CDR1 is SQVTM and CDR2 is ANQGSEA in the germline V gene. The CDR3 has 10 residues. The CDR3 DNA reads as TGCAGCGTTGAATGGGGAGGTCTGTTCTTC. Translation: CSVEWGGLFF.

The gene calls are TRBV10-2 and TRBJ1-6; possibly TRBD1 for D (6 bases). Trimming pared 3 bases from V and 11 bases from J, leaving 14 bases between. The CDR3 runs 14 residues. Germline V gene sequence: CDR1 WSHSY, CDR2 SAAADI. For the CDR3, the DNA is TGCGCCAGCAGTGATACAGGGAATCGGCCACCCCTCCACTTT. As protein: CASSDTGNRPPLHF.

This chain joins TRBV9 and TRBJ2-3; 7 bases line up with TRBD1. The CDR3 spans 16 residues. J gave up 2 bases and V 2 bases, and 8 bases lay outside the gene matches. Germline V gives CDR1 SGDLS, CDR2 YYNGEE. The CDR3 DNA follows: TGTGCCAGCAGCGTGACGGGACAGATAAACACAGATACGCAGTATTTT. Translating it yields CASSVTGQINTDTQYF.

The chain employs TRBV7-2 and TRBJ1-2, with 8 bases that match TRBD1. The V gene end was trimmed by 0 bases and the J gene end by 6 bases; junction bases not matched to a gene: 6. The CDR3 extends over 15 amino acids. In germline, CDR1 is SGHTA, CDR2 FQGNSA. For the CDR3, the DNA is TGTGCCAGCAGCTTAGCGGGGACAGGCCTAGATGGCTACACCTTC. The encoded protein is CASSLAGTGLDGYTF.

As regards this clone: One end of the junction fails to match germline, which may point to a read error. The V call is TRBV9, the J call TRBJ1-2; 7 bases line up with TRBD1. Germline CDR1 and CDR2: SGDLS and YYNGEE. The CDR3 has 16 residues. CDR3 in amino acids: CASSDWDSGGPPLSHF. CDR3 DNA: TGTGCCAGCAGCGATTGGGACAGCGGCGGACCCCCTCTCAGTCACTTC.

The chain carries TRBV5-1 and TRBJ2-7; 10 bases are shared with TRBD2. CDR3 length: 16 residues. The V segment lost 0 bases and the J segment 6 bases; nucleotides outside the gene matches: 9. Germline lookup yields CDR1 SGHRS and CDR2 YFSETQ. DNA for the CDR3: TGCGCCAGCAGCTTGGGCCCTGGACTAGCGGTGGGCGAGCAGTACTTC. Protein: CASSLGPGLAVGEQYF.

The gene calls are TRBV6-1 and TRBJ2-7; 9 bases map to TRBD1. V gave up 2 bases and J gave up 5 bases; unmatched junction bases: 13. CDR3 length: 17 amino acids. Germline CDR1 MNHNS, CDR2 SASEGT. The CDR3 DNA reads as TGTGCCAGCAGTGAATGGTATACCTGGGACAGGGTCGACGAGCAGTACTTC. The encoded protein is CASSEWYTWDRVDEQYF.

J is TRBJ1-4 and V is TRBV7-2, with 7 bases matching TRBD1. The CDR3 totals 15 residues. The V gene end was trimmed by 3 bases and the J gene end by 3 bases; junction bases not matched to a gene: 4. Germline CDR1 SGHTA, CDR2 FQGNSA. As DNA, the CDR3 is TGTGCCAGCAGCTTCTCGACAGGGCCTAATGAAAAACTGTTTTTT. This translates into CASSFSTGPNEKLFF.

The rearrangement links TRBV5-4 to TRBJ2-7; 14 bases fit TRBD2. The J segment lost 4 bases and the V segment lost 5 bases, leaving 5 bases of the junction unmatched. Germline V gene lookup returns CDR1 SGHNT and CDR2 YYREEE (reference sequence). The CDR3 contains 15 residues. CDR3 protein: CASRRGLAGEYEQYF. The CDR3 nucleotides are TGTGCCAGCAGGAGGGGACTAGCGGGAGAATACGAGCAGTACTTC.

Details on this clone: Other DNA sequences of this sample code for an identical CDR3. This chain joins TRBV30 and TRBJ2-7, with TRBD2 matching 7 bases. Germline loops: CDR1 GTSNPN, CDR2 SVGIG (reference sequence). V dropped 0 bases and J dropped 0; count of bases not matched to a gene: 2. CDR3 length: 14 residues. CDR3 region: CAWSVGGSSYEQYF. The CDR3, as DNA: TGTGCCTGGAGTGTAGGCGGGAGCTCCTACGAGCAGTACTTC.

The chain couples TRBV30 to TRBJ2-1, with 9 bases lining up with TRBD2. Trimming cost V 1 base and J 0 bases; bases outside gene matches: 10. CDR3 length equals 18 residues. Looked up from germline, CDR1 is GTSNPN and CDR2 is SVGIG (reference sequence). CDR3 coding DNA: TGTGCCTGGAGTGGCTCTTTACTAGCGGGCAGCTCCTACAATGAGCAGTTCTTC. This gives the protein CAWSGSLLAGSSYNEQFF.